Listed here is a single T cell receptor beta chain. As originally analysed: Nucleated cell counts were estimated from reference gene primer amplification. TCRdb keeps only in-frame clones here, not all; method: immunoSEQ multiplex PCR. V and J calls and clone size come straight from that table; D and trimming were deduced from the DNA. The table lists about 370,000 clones, just over 90% of them singletons. This sample is part of a study of blood T cell repertoires in COVID-19. Study-level background: The United States, Italy and Spain provided the acute and convalescent COVID-19 samples. T cells, B-cell-depleted T cells, or PBMCs supplied cDNA or gDNA.

Per germline, CDR1 GTSNPN and CDR2 SVGIG (reference sequence). The J segment lost 7 bases and the V segment lost 0 bases, leaving 8 bases of the junction unmatched. The length of the CDR3 is 14 residues. Those designated as exposed participants met a COVID-19 case within 2 weeks before study entry. This chain connects TRBV30 to TRBJ2-7; 8 bases are a match to TRBD2. Sequencing input: PBMCs or T cells enriched from blood (not recorded which). The sequence derives from a woman in her forties who had been exposed to COVID-19. CDR3 protein: CAWSVKGGGKEQYF. The CDR3 bases are TGTGCCTGGAGTGTAAAGGGCGGGGGGAAGGAGCAGTACTTC. Full variable domain (outside the CDR3, taken from reference TRBV30 and TRBJ2-7): SQTIHQWPATLVQPVGSPLSLECTVEGTSNPNLYWYRQAAGRGLQLLFYSVGIGQISSEVPQNLSASRPQDRQFILSSKKLLLSDSGFYLCAWSVKGGGKEQYFGPGTRLTVT.